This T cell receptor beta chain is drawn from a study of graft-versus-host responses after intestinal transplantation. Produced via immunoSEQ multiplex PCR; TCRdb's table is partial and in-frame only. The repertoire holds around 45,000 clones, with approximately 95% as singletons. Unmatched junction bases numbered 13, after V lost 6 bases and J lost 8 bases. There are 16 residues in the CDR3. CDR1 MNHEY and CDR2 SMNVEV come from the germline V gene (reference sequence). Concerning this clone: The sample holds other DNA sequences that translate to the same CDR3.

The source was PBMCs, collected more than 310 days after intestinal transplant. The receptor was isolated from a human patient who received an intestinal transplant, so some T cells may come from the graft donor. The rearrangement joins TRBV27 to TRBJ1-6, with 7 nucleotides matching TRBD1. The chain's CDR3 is CASSRFRETGDSPLHF. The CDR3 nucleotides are TGTGCCAGCAGCCGATTCCGGGAAACAGGGGATTCACCCCTCCACTTT.